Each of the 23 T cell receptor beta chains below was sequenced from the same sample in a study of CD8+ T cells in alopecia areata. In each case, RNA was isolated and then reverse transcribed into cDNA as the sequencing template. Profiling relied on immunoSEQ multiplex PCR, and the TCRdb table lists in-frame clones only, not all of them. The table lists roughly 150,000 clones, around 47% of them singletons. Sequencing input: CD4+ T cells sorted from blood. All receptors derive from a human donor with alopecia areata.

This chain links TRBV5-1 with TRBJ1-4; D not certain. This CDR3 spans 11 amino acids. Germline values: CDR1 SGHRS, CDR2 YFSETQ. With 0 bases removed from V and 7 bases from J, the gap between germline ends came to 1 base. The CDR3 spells CASSLGEKLFF. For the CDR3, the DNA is TGCGCCAGCAGCTTGGGTGAAAAACTGTTTTTT.

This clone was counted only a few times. The CDR3 is CASSGRGGTGELFF. The CDR3 coding sequence is TGTGCCAGCAGCGGAAGGGGAGGTACCGGGGAGCTGTTTTTT. The rearrangement joins TRBV9 to TRBJ2-2; the D gene is possibly TRBD2 (6 bases). The V and J ends lost 3 bases and 5 bases respectively, with 11 bases between them. Germline V CDR1 and CDR2: SGDLS, YYNGEE. CDR3 length equals 14 residues.

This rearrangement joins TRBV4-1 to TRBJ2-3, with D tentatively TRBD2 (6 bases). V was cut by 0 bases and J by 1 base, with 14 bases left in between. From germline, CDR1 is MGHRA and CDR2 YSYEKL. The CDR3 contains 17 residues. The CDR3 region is CASSQDPPPGGTDTQYF. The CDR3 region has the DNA TGCGCCAGCAGCCAAGACCCCCCCCCGGGAGGCACAGATACGCAGTATTTT.

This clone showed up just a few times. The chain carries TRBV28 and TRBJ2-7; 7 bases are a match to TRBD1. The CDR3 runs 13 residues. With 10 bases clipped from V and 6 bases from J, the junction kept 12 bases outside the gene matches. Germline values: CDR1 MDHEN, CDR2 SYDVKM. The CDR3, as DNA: TGTGCCACCCAACTTCGACAGGGCGGCGAGCAGTACTTC. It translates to CATQLRQGGEQYF.

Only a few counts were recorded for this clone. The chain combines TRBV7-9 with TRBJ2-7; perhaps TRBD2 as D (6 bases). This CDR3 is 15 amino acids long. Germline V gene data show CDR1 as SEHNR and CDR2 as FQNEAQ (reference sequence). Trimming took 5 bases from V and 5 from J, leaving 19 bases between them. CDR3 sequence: CASSESGFSSHEQYF. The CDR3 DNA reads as TGTGCCAGCAGCGAGAGCGGGTTTTCTAGCCACGAGCAGTACTTC.

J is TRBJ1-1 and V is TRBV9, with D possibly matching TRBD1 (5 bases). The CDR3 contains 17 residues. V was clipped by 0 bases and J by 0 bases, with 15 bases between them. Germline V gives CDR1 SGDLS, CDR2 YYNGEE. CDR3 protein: CASSVAGSRGLNTEAFF. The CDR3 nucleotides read TGTGCCAGCAGCGTAGCTGGTTCAAGGGGCTTGAACACTGAAGCTTTCTTT.

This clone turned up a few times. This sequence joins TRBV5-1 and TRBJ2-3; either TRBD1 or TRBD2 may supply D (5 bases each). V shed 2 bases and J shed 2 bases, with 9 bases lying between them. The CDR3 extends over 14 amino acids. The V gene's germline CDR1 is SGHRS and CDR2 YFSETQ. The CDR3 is CASSFPGATDTQYF. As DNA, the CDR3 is TGCGCCAGCAGCTTTCCCGGGGCCACAGATACGCAGTATTTT.

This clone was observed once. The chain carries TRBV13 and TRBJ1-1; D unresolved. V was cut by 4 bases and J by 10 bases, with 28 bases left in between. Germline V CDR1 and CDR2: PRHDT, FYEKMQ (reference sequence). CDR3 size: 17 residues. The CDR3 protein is CASSYTTPLGFGTGAFF. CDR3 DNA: TGTGCCAGCAGCTACACTACCCCCTTAGGTTTCGGTACGGGAGCTTTCTTT.

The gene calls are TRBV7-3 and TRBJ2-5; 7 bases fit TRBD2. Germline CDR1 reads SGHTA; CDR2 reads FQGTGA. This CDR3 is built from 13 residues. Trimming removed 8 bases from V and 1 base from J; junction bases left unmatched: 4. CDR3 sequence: CASVAGLQETQYF. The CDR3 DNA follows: TGTGCCAGCGTAGCGGGCCTCCAAGAGACCCAGTACTTC.

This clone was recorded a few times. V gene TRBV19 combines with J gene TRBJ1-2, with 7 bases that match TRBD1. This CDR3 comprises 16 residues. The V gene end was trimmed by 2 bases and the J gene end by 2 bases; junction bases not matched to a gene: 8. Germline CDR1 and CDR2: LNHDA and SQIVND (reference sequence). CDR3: CASSISPPTGNYGYTF. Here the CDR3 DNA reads TGTGCCAGTAGTATATCCCCTCCGACAGGGAACTATGGCTACACCTTC.

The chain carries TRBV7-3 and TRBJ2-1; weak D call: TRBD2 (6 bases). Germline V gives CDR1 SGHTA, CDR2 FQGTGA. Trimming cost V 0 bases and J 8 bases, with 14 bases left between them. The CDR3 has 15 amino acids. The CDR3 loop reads CASSLTSGENDEQFF. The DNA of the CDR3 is TGTGCCAGCAGCTTAACTTCGGGGGAGAACGATGAGCAGTTCTTC. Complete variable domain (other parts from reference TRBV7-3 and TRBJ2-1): GAGVSQTPSNKVTEKGKYVELRCDPISGHTALYWYRQSLGQGPEFLIYFQGTGAADDSGLPNDRFFAVRPEGSVSTLKIQRTERGDSAVYLCASSLTSGENDEQFFGPGTRLTVL.

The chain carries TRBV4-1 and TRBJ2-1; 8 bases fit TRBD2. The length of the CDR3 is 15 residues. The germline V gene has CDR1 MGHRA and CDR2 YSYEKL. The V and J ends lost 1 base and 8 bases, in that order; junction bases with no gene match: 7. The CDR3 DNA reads TGCGCCAGCAGCCAAGTTAGCGGGATCAGCGATGAGCAGTTCTTC. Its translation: CASSQVSGISDEQFF.

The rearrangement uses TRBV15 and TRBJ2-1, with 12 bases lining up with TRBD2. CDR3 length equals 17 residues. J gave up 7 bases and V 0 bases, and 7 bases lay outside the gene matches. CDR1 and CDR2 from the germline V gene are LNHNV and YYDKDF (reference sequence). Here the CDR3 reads CATSRDPTSGRGNEQFF. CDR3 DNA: TGTGCCACCAGCAGAGATCCGACTAGCGGGAGAGGAAATGAGCAGTTCTTC. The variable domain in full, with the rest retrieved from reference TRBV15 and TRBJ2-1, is DAMVIQNPRYQVTQFGKPVTLSCSQTLNHNVMYWYQQKSSQAPKLLFHYYDKDFNNEADTPDNFQSRRPNTSFCFLDIRSPGLGDTAMYLCATSRDPTSGRGNEQFFGPGTRLTVL.

CDR3 DNA: TGTGCTAGTGGTTGGGCCAAATCGGCACACACAGATACGCAGTATTTT. Its translation: CASGWAKSAHTDTQYF. V usage is TRBV12-5 and J usage is TRBJ2-3, with D unclear. Germline V CDR1 and CDR2: LGHNT, FRNRAP. The ends were cut back, 4 bases at V and 2 bases at J, with 16 bases in the middle. CDR3 length: 16 residues.

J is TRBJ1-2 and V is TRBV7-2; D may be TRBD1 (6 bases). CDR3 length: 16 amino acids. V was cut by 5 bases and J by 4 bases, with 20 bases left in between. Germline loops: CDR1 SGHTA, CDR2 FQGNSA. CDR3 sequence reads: CASSPSIRDNLYGYTF. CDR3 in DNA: TGTGCCAGCAGCCCTAGTATCAGGGACAACCTCTATGGCTACACCTTC.

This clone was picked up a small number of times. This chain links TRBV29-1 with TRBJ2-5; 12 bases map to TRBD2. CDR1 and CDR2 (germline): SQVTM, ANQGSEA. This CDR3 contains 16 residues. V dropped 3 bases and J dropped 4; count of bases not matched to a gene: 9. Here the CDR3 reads CSVDPLLAGGGETQYF. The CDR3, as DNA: TGCAGCGTTGACCCCCTACTAGCGGGAGGAGGAGAGACCCAGTACTTC.

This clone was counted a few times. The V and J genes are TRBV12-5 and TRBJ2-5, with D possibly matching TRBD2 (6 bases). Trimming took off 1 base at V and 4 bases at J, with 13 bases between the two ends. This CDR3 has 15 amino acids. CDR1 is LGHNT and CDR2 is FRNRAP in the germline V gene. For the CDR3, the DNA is TGTGCTAGTGGTTTGGGAGGGAGGTCGACAGAGACCCAGTACTTC. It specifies CASGLGGRSTETQYF.

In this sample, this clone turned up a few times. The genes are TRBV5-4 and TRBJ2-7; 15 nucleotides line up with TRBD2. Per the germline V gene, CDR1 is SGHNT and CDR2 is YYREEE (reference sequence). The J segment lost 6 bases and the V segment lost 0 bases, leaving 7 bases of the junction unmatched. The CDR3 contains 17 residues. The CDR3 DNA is TGTGCCAGCAGCTTGGATCCCGGACTAGCGGGAGGGCGCGAGCAGTACTTC. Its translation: CASSLDPGLAGGREQYF.

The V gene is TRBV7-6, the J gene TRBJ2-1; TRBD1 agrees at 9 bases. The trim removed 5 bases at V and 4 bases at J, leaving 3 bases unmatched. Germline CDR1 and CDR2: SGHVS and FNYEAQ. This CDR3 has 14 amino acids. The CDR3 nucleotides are TGTGCCAGCAGCCAGGACAGGGGATACAATGAGCAGTTCTTC. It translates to CASSQDRGYNEQFF.

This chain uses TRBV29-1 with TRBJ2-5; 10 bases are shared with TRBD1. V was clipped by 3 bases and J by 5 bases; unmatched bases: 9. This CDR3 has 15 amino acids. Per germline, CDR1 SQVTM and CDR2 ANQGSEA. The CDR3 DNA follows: TGCAGCGTTGACGAGATGGGACAGGGGATGGAGACCCAGTACTTC. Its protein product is CSVDEMGQGMETQYF.

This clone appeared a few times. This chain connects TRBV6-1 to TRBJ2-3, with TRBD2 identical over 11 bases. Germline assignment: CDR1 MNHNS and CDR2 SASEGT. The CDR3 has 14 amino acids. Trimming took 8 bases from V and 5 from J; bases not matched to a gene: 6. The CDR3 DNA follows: TGTGCCAGCTTAGCGGGAGGGCCGATAGATACGCAGTATTTT. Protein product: CASLAGGPIDTQYF.

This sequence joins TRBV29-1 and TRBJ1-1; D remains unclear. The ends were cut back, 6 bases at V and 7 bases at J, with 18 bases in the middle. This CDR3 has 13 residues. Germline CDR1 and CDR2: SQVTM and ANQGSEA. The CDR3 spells CSVARDGRNEAFF. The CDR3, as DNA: TGCAGCGTCGCCCGGGATGGGCGGAATGAAGCTTTCTTT. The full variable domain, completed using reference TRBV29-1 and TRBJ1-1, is SAVISQKPSRDICQRGTSLTIQCQVDSQVTMMFWYRQQPGQSLTLIATANQGSEATYESGFVIDKFPISRPNLTFSTLTVSNMSPEDSSIYLCSVARDGRNEAFFGQGTRLTVV.

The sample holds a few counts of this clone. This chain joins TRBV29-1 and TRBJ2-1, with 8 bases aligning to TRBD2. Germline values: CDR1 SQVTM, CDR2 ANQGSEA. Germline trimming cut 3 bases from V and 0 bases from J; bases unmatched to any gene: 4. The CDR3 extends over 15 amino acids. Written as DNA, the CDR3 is TGCAGCGTTGACCAGCGGGGGAGCTCCTACAATGAGCAGTTCTTC. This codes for CSVDQRGSSYNEQFF.